Listed below are T cell receptor beta chains from one sample, sequenced in a study of blood T cell repertoires in COVID-19. The table came from immunoSEQ multiplex PCR; TCRdb's copy has only in-frame clones and leaves some out. The sample has 400,000 to 550,000 clones; roughly 90% are singletons. Sequences were obtained from peripheral blood. The receptors were sampled from a woman under 40 with acute or convalescent COVID-19. CDR3s include the opening cysteine and the closing phenylalanine or tryptophan.

J,V,CDR3
TRBJ2-3,TRBV28,CASSLGGTTTDTQYF
TRBJ1-2,TRBV19,CASGTGQANGYTF
TRBJ2-3,TRBV6-1,CASSEEQGFTDTQYF
TRBJ2-4,TRBV5-8,CASSSRQGNIQYF
TRBJ1-6,TRBV21-1,CASSKESGQRNSPLHF
TRBJ1-3,TRBV9,CASSGQVGSGNTIYF
TRBJ1-2,TRBV27,CASSSHPDRFYGYTF
TRBJ2-5,TRBV7-8,CASSQPTGLGETQYF
TRBJ2-3,TRBV27,CASSSPGQRISTSTDTQYF
TRBJ2-3,TRBV3-1/TRBV3-2,CASSQELRTDTQYF
TRBJ1-2,TRBV20-1,CRIGVGYTF
TRBJ1-2,TRBV28,CASSSTNLPTPGGYTF
TRBJ2-7,TRBV18,CASSMRTGGFYEQYF
TRBJ2-1,TRBV7-2,CASSTRQGAYNEQFF
TRBJ2-3,TRBV24-1,CAPGDTVDRAPDTQYF
TRBJ2-2,TRBV5-1,CASAPFSSDTGELFF
TRBJ2-1,TRBV4-1,CASSQDPPGEQFF
TRBJ2-1,TRBV5-8,CASSPDREVYNEQFF
TRBJ2-1,TRBV2,CASSGTSGGANEQFF
TRBJ2-2,TRBV7-3,CASSLGTPGTGELFF
TRBJ2-7,TRBV24-1,CATSDPNTYEQYF
TRBJ1-1,TRBV5-1,CASTFGRMNTEAFF
TRBJ1-1,TRBV5-1,CASSWRTGPDTEAFF
TRBJ2-1,TRBV15,CATSYIRNEQFF
TRBJ2-7,TRBV19,CASSMRHGSYEQYF
TRBJ1-1,TRBV12-3/TRBV12-4,CASKVGGNTEAFF
TRBJ1-1,TRBV20-1,CSVGSRYAFF
TRBJ1-2,TRBV3-1/TRBV3-2,CASSQGADYTF
TRBJ1-6,TRBV30,CAWAGQRNSPLHF
TRBJ1-2,TRBV28,CASRQGIHYGYTF
TRBJ1-1,TRBV6-5,CASSYLGTGETEAFF
TRBJ2-7,TRBV7-9,CASSITAYEQYF
TRBJ2-1,TRBV5-6,CASSILGTGFYNEQFF
TRBJ2-3,TRBV11-1,CASRRGLANPPDTQYF
TRBJ2-2,TRBV6-5,CASNKGANTGELFF
TRBJ2-5,TRBV7-3,CASSTSHPSGGSLQETQYF
TRBJ1-1,TRBV7-9,CASSLTVMNTEAFF
TRBJ1-5,TRBV6-5,CASSTGQGVGQPQHF
TRBJ2-2,TRBV2,CATLDRPNTGELFF
TRBJ2-7,TRBV18,CASSPGRTGSEQYF